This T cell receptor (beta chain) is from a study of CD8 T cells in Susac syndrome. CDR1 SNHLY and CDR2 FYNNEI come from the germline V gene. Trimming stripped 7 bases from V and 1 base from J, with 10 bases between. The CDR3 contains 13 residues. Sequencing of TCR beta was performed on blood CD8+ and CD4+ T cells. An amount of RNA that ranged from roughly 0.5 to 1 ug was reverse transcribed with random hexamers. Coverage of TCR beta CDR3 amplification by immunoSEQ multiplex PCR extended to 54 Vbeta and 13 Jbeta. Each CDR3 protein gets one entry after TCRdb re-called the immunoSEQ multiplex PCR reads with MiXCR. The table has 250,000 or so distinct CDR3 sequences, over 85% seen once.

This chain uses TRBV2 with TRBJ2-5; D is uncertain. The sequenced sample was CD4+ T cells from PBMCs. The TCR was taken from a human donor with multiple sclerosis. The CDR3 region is CASNRRVQETQYF. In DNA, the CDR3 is TGTGCCAGCAACCGCCGGGTCCAAGAGACCCAGTACTTC.